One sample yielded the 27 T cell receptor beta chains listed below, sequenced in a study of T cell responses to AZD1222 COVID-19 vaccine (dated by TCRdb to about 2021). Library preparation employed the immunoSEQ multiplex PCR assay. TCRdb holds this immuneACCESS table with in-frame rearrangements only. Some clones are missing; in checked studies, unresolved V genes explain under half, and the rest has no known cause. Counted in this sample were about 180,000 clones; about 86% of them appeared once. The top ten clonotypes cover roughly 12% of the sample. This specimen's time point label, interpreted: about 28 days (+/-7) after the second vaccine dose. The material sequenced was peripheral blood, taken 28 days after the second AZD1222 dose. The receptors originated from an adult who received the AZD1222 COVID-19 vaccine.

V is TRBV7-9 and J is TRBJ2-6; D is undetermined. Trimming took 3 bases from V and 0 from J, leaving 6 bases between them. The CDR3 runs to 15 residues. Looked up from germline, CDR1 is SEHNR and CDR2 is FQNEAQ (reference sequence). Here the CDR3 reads CASSFPVSGANVLTF. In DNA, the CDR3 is TGTGCCAGCAGCTTCCCGGTCTCTGGGGCCAACGTCCTGACTTTC.

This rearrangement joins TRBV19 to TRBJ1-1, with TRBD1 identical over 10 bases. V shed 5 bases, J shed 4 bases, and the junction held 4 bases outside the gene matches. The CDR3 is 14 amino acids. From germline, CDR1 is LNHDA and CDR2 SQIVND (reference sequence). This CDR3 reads CASSGQGDGTEAFF. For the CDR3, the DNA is TGTGCCAGTAGTGGACAGGGGGATGGCACTGAAGCTTTCTTT.

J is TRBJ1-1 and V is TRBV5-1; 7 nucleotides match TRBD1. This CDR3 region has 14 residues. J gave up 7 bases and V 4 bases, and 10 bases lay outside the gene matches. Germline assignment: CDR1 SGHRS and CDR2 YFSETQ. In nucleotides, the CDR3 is TGCGCCAGCAGCGAAGGGACAGTAAGCCATGAAGCTTTCTTT. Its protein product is CASSEGTVSHEAFF.

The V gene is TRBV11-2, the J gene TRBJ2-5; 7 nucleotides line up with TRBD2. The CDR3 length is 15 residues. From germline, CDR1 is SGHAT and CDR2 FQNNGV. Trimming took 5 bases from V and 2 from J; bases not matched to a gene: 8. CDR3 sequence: CASSGLLANQETQYF. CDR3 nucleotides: TGTGCCAGCAGCGGGTTACTAGCGAATCAAGAGACCCAGTACTTC.

The CDR3 region is CASSPQSASSTDTQYF. The CDR3 coding sequence is TGTGCCAGCAGCCCCCAGTCGGCTAGCTCAACAGATACGCAGTATTTT. The chain couples TRBV9 to TRBJ2-3, with D maybe TRBD2 (5 bases). Germline values: CDR1 SGDLS, CDR2 YYNGEE. Trimming removed 4 bases at V and 3 bases at J, with 18 bases between. The CDR3 is 16 residues long.

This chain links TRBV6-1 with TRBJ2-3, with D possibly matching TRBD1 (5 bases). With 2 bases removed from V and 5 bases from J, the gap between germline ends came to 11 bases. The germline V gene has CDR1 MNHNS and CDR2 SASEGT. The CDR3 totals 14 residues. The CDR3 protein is CASSEPGAKDTQYF. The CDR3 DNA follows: TGTGCCAGCAGTGAACCTGGGGCTAAAGATACGCAGTATTTT.

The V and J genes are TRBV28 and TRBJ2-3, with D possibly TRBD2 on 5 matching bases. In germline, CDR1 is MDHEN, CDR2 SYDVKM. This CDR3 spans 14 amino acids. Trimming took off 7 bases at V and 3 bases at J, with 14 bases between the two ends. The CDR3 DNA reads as TGTGCCAGCACTCTTCTAGCCCCGACAGATACGCAGTATTTT. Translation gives CASTLLAPTDTQYF.

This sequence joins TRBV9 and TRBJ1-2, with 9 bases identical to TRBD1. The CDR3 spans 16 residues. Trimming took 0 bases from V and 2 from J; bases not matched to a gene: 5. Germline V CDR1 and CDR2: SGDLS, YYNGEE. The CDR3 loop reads CASSVEGTGRNYGYTF. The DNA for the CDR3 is TGTGCCAGCAGCGTAGAGGGGACAGGGCGGAACTATGGCTACACCTTC.

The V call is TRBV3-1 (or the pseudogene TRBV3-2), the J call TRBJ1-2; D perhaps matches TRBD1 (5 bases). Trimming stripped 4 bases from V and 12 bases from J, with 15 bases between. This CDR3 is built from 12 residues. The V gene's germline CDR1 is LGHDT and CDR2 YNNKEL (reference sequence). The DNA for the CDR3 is TGTGCCAGCAGCCTTCCCCAGGACACCGACACCTTC. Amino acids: CASSLPQDTDTF.

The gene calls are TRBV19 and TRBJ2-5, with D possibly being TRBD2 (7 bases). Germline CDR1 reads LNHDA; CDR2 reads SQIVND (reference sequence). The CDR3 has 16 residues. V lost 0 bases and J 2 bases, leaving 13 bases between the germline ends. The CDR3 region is CASSIDGGGGQETQYF. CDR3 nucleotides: TGTGCCAGTAGTATAGACGGAGGGGGAGGGCAAGAGACCCAGTACTTC.

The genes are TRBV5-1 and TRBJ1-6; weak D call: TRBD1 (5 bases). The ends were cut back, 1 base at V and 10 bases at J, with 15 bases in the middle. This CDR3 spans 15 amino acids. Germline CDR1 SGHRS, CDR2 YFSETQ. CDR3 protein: CASSLRGDVGSPLHF. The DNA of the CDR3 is TGCGCCAGCAGCTTGAGGGGAGATGTTGGGTCACCCCTCCACTTT.

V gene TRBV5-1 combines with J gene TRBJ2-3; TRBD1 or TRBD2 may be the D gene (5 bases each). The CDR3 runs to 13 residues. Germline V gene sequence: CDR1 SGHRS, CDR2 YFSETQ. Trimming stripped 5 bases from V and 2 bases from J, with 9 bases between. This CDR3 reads CASSRDATDTQYF. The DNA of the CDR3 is TGCGCCAGCAGTCGGGACGCCACAGATACGCAGTATTTT.

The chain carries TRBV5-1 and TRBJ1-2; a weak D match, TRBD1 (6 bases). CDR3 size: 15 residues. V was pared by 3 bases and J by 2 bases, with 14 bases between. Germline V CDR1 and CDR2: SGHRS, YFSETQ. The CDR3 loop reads CASSYRGGENYGYTF. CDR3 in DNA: TGCGCCAGCAGCTATCGAGGGGGGGAGAACTATGGCTACACCTTC.

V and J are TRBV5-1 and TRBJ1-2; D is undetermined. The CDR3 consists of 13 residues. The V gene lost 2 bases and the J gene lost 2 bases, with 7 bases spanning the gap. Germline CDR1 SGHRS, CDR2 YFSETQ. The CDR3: CASSFGENYGYTF. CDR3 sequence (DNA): TGCGCCAGCAGCTTCGGGGAGAACTATGGCTACACCTTC.

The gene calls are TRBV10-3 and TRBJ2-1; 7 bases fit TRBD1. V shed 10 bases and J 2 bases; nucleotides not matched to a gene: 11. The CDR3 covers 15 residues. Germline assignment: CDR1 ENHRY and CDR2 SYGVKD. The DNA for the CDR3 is TGTGCCACCCTCGCTGAGGGGGCTGCCTACAATGAGCAGTTCTTC. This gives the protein CATLAEGAAYNEQFF.

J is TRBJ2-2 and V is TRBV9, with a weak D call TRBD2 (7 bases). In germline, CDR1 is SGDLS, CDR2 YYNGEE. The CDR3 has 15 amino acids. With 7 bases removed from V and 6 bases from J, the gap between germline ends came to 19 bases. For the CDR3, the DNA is TGTGCCAGCGCAACTAGGGGGGGCGGCGCCGGGGAGCTGTTTTTT. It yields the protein CASATRGGGAGELFF. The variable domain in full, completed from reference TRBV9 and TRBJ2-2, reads DSGVTQTPKHLITATGQRVTLRCSPRSGDLSVYWYQQSLDQGLQFLIQYYNGEERAKGNILERFSAQQFPDLHSELNLSSLELGDSALYFCASATRGGGAGELFFGEGSRLTVL.

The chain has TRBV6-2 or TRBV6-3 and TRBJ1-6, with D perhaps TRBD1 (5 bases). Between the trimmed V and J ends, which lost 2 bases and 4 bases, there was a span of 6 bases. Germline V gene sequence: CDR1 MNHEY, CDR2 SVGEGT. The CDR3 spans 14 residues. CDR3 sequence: CASSYRGYNSPLHF. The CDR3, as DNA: TGTGCCAGCAGTTACAGGGGTTATAATTCACCCCTCCACTTT.

The CDR3 DNA is TGTGCCAGCAGACGGAGCGGGGGGGCCGCAGATACGCAGTATTTT. As protein: CASRRSGGAADTQYF. This chain joins TRBV27 and TRBJ2-3; 10 bases are a match to TRBD2. The CDR3 covers 15 residues. Germline V gives CDR1 MNHEY, CDR2 SMNVEV (reference sequence). Trimming at V came to 6 bases and at J to 4 bases, leaving 7 bases not matched to a gene.

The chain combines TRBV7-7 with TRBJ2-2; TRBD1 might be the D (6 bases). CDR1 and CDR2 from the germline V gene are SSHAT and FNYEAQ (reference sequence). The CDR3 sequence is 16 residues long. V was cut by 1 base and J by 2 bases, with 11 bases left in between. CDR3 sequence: CASSLVRTANTGELFF. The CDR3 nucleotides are TGTGCCAGCAGCTTAGTGAGGACAGCTAACACCGGGGAGCTGTTTTTT.

The CDR3 coding sequence is TGTGCCAGCAGCCACAGACAGGTCCAAGAGACCCAGTACTTC. Its translation: CASSHRQVQETQYF. V and J are TRBV3-1 (or the pseudogene TRBV3-2) and TRBJ2-5; possible D gene TRBD1, 6 bases. Germline CDR1 is LGHDT and CDR2 is YNNKEL (reference sequence). The CDR3 has 14 residues. V lost 3 bases, J lost 1 base, and 9 bases lay in between.

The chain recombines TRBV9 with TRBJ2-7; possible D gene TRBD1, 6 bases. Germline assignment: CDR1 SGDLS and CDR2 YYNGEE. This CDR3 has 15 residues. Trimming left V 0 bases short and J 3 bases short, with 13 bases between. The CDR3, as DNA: TGTGCCAGCAGCGTAGCTTGGCAGGGGAACTACGAGCAGTACTTC. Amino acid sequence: CASSVAWQGNYEQYF. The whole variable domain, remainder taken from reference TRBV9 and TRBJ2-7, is DSGVTQTPKHLITATGQRVTLRCSPRSGDLSVYWYQQSLDQGLQFLIQYYNGEERAKGNILERFSAQQFPDLHSELNLSSLELGDSALYFCASSVAWQGNYEQYFGPGTRLTVT.

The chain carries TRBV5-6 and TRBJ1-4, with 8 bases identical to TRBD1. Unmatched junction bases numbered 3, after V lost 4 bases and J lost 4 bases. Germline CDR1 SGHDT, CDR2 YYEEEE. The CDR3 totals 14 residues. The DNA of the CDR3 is TGTGCCAGCAGCAGACAGGGGCTTAATGAAAAACTGTTTTTT. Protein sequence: CASSRQGLNEKLFF.

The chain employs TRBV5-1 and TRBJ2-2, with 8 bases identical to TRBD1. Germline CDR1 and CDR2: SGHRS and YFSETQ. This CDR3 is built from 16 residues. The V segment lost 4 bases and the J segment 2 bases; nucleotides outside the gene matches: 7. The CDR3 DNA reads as TGCGCCAGCAGCAAGGACGGACAGGGTAACACCGGGGAGCTGTTTTTT. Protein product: CASSKDGQGNTGELFF.

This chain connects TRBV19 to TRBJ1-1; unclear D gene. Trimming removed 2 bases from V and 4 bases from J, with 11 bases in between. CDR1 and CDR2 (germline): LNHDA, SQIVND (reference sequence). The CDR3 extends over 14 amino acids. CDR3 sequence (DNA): TGTGCCAGTAGTATACAGGTTATGGGCACTGAAGCTTTCTTT. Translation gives CASSIQVMGTEAFF.

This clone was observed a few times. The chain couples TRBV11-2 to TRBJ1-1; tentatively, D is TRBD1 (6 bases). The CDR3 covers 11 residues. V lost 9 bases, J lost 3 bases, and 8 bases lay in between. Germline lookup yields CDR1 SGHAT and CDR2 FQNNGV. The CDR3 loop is CARRGDTEAFF. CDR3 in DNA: TGTGCCAGGAGGGGGGACACTGAAGCTTTCTTT.

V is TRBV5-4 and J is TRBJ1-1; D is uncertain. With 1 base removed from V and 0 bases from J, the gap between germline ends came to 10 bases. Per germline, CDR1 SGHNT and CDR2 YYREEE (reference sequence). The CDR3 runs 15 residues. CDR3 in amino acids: CASSLPPSMNTEAFF. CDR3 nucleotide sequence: TGTGCCAGCAGCTTGCCTCCCTCAATGAACACTGAAGCTTTCTTT.

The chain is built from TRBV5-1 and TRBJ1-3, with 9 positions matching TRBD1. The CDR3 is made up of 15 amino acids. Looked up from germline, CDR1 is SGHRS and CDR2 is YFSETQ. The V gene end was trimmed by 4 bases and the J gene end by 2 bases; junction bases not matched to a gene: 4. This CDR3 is CASSPGTGTGNTIYF. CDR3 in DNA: TGCGCCAGCAGCCCAGGGACAGGGACTGGAAACACCATATATTTT.